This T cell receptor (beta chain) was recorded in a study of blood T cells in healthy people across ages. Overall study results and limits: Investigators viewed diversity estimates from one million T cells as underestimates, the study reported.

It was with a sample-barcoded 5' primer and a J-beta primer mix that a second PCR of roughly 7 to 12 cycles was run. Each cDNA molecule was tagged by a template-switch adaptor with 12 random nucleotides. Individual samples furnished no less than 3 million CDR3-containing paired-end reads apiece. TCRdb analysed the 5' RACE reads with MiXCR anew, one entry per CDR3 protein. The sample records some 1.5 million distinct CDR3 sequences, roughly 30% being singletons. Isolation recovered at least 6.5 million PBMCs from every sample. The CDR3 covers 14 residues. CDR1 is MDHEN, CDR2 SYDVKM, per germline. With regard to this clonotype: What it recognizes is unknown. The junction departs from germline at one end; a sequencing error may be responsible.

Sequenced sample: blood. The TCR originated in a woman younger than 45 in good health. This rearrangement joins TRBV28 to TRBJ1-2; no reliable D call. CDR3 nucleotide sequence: TGTGCCAGCATGCTTAGTCCGGGTTCCTATAGCTACACCTTC. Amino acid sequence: CASMLSPGSYSYTF.